This T cell receptor (beta chain) was sequenced for a study of blood T cell repertoires in COVID-19. Study details: The study drew acute and convalescent COVID-19 samples from the United States, Italy and Spain. PBMCs, B-cell-depleted T cells, or T cells provided the cDNA or gDNA that made up the material.

The ends were cut back, 6 bases at V and 1 base at J, with 9 bases in the middle. Germline CDR1 and CDR2: SNHLY and FYNNEI. The CDR3 has 13 amino acids. In the original workflow: Reference gene primer amplification in the assay estimated nucleated cell counts. TCRdb's copy holds only in-frame clones and misses some; the assay was immunoSEQ multiplex PCR. V and J calls and clone size come straight from that table; D and trimming were deduced from the DNA. Among tens of thousands of clones listed, around three quarters were seen once. Sequencing used peripheral blood. J is TRBJ1-1 and V is TRBV2; a weak D match, TRBD1 (5 bases). The TCR comes from a woman of 80 years or more with acute or convalescent COVID-19. In nucleotides, the CDR3 is TGTGCCAGCAGGGACACAGAGAACACTGAAGCTTTCTTT. This translates into CASRDTENTEAFF.